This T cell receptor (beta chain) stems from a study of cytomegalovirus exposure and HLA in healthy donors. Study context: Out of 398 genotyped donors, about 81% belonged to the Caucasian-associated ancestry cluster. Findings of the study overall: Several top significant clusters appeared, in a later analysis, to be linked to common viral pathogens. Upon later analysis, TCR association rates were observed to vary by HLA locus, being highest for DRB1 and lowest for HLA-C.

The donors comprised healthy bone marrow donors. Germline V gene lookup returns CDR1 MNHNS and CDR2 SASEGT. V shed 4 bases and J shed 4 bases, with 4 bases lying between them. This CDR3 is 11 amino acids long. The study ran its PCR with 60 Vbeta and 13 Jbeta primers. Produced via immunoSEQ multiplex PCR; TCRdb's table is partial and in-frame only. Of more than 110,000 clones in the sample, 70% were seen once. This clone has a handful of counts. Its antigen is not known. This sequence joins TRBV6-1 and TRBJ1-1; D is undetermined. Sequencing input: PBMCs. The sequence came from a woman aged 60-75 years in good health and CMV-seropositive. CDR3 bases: TGTGCCAGCAGTGGGAGCACTGAAGCTTTCTTT. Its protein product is CASSGSTEAFF.